The clone carrying this T cell receptor (delta chain) was counted only a few times. The antigen is not known. RNA was extracted from the cells and then reverse transcribed. The CDR3 regions were amplified by multiplex PCR from V-gene primers to a constant-region primer. TCRdb re-called clones from the multiplex PCR reads via CATT. The sample records roughly 55,000 delta-chain clones, 15% to 20% being singletons. Vdelta1+ thymocyte sorts reached between roughly 96% and 99.6% purity. This record comes from a study of Vδ1+ human thymocytes. The CDR3 spans 24 residues. V lost 4 bases, J lost 1 base, and 29 bases stayed unmatched. Germline loops: CDR1 TSWWSYY, CDR2 QGS. Study results and caveats: Donors shared many TRG clonotypes but few TRD clonotypes. In the thymus, TRG and TRD repertoires looked highly polyclonal with Gaussian CDR3 lengths. About 20% of thymic delta-chain sequences were Vdelta2, with few Vdelta3, unlike blood Vdelta1+ controls. The authors advised highly purified populations and single-cell validation.

The sample was Vdelta1+ gamma-delta thymocytes from the thymus. Regarding subset: FACS-sorted CD3+ TCRalphabeta- TCRVdelta1+ TCRVdelta2- thymocytes. The V call is TRDV1, the J call TRDJ1; 11 bases match TRDD3. The TCR was taken from a boy younger than two who had congenital heart surgery. In DNA form, the CDR3 reads TGTGCTCTTGGGGCGCCCTTGAACCCCCTTCCTACAATCCTGGGGGATACTATCACCGATAAACTCATCTTT. The encoded protein is CALGAPLNPLPTILGDTITDKLIF.